This TCR beta chain comes out of a study of T cell responses to AZD1222 COVID-19 vaccine. Libraries were prepared by immunoSEQ multiplex PCR; TCRdb keeps only in-frame clonotypes and omits some of them. The sample lists around 160,000 clones; 91% were seen once. The germline V gene has CDR1 SGHDN and CDR2 FVKESK. Unmatched junction bases numbered 11, after V lost 6 bases and J lost 4 bases. The CDR3 sequence is 15 residues long. This sequence originates from an adult who received the AZD1222 COVID-19 vaccine. This rearrangement joins TRBV14 to TRBJ2-7; 8 bases align to TRBD2. Sequenced here: peripheral blood, sampled 28 days after the second AZD1222 dose. The CDR3, as DNA: TGTGCCAGCAGTCCTACTAACGGGAGGGCATACGAGCAGTACTTC. Residues: CASSPTNGRAYEQYF.